Shown below are 9 T cell receptor beta chains from a single sample sequenced in a study of CD8 T cells in Susac syndrome. With random hexamers, reverse transcription was performed on roughly 0.5 to 1 ug of RNA. One entry per CDR3 protein, called by TCRdb with MiXCR from the immunoSEQ multiplex PCR reads. The table includes around 280,000 distinct CDR3 sequences, about 90% detected once. Specimen: CD4+ T cells from PBMCs. The receptors were gathered from a human donor with multiple sclerosis.

This chain links TRBV12-3 or TRBV12-4 with TRBJ2-1; D gene ambiguous. There are 13 residues in the CDR3. Trimming stripped 8 bases from V and 4 bases from J, with 12 bases between. The CDR3 region has the DNA TGTGCCAGCTCCACAATCAAATACAATGAGCAGTTCTTC. Translated: CASSTIKYNEQFF.

The chain is built from TRBV10-3 and TRBJ1-1, with TRBD1 matching over 11 bases. This CDR3 contains 14 residues. V lost 4 bases to trimming and J lost 2 bases; unmatched junction nucleotides: 0. Germline V gene sequence: CDR1 ENHRY, CDR2 SYGVKD. The CDR3 DNA reads TGTGCCATCAGTGGGACAGGGGGCAACACTGAAGCTTTCTTT. It yields the protein CAISGTGGNTEAFF.

The chain has TRBV7-2 and TRBJ1-5; 7 bases are shared with TRBD1. The junction had 3 bases not matched to a gene; V was cut back by 1 base and J by 6 bases. The CDR3 extends over 14 amino acids. CDR1 is SGHTA and CDR2 is FQGNSA in the germline V gene. CDR3: CASSLGDSGQPQHF. CDR3 in DNA: TGTGCCAGCAGCTTAGGGGACAGCGGTCAGCCCCAGCATTTT.

The chain joins TRBV20-1 to TRBJ2-7; the match to TRBD1 covers 7 bases. Germline V gene sequence: CDR1 DFQATT, CDR2 SNEGSKA (reference sequence). The CDR3 loop spans 14 amino acids. Trimming cost V 5 bases and J 0 bases; bases outside gene matches: 7. This CDR3 reads CSAGTEQYSYEQYF. CDR3 nucleotides: TGCAGTGCTGGGACAGAGCAATACTCCTACGAGCAGTACTTC.

This chain joins TRBV7-2 and TRBJ2-5; 7 bases agree with TRBD2. The CDR3 runs to 16 residues. The trim removed 5 bases at V and 4 bases at J, leaving 13 bases unmatched. Germline-derived CDR1 and CDR2 are SGHTA and FQGNSA. This CDR3 is CASSPHAGEVGETQYF. The CDR3 DNA reads TGTGCCAGCAGCCCCCATGCGGGAGAGGTGGGAGAGACCCAGTACTTC.

The rearrangement uses TRBV5-1 and TRBJ2-5; TRBD1 is a possible D gene (5 bases). V lost 0 bases to trimming and J lost 5 bases, with 11 bases between them. The germline V gene has CDR1 SGHRS and CDR2 YFSETQ. CDR3 size: 14 residues. The CDR3 loop is CASSLAAGKETQYF. The CDR3 DNA follows: TGCGCCAGCAGCTTGGCGGCAGGGAAGGAGACCCAGTACTTC.

The rearrangement joins TRBV20-1 to TRBJ2-4; D remains unclear. This CDR3 is 15 amino acids long. The V gene lost 4 bases and the J gene lost 1 base, with 14 bases spanning the gap. In germline, CDR1 is DFQATT, CDR2 SNEGSKA (reference sequence). The CDR3 sequence is CSANNPGEAKNIQYF. The CDR3 nucleotides are TGCAGTGCTAATAACCCTGGTGAGGCCAAAAACATTCAGTACTTC.

V and J are TRBV12-3 or TRBV12-4 and TRBJ1-4, with 7 bases matching TRBD1. J gave up 5 bases and V 3 bases, and 9 bases lay outside the gene matches. The CDR3 runs 16 residues. The CDR3: CASSFRSGQPNEKLFF. The CDR3 bases are TGTGCCAGCAGTTTCCGGTCGGGACAGCCGAATGAAAAACTGTTTTTT.

V and J are TRBV7-3 and TRBJ1-1; D is undetermined. CDR3 size: 15 residues. Germline CDR1 and CDR2: SGHTA and FQGTGA. The V end lost 1 base, the J end lost 0 bases, and 9 bases lay between the germline ends. CDR3 protein: CASSLIPTLNTEAFF. The CDR3 region has the DNA TGTGCCAGCAGCTTAATTCCGACACTGAACACTGAAGCTTTCTTT.